This is a list of T cell receptor beta chains from one sample in a study of CD8 T cells in Susac syndrome. TCRdb analysed the immunoSEQ multiplex PCR reads with MiXCR anew, one entry per CDR3 protein. Among under 95,000 distinct CDR3 sequences listed, about 95% were seen once. The sequencing sample was made of CD8+ T cells from PBMCs. These receptors were obtained from a human donor with Susac syndrome. CDR3s include the opening cysteine and the closing phenylalanine or tryptophan. D genes are given only for firm matches. Clone size is given for some rows only: seen once, a few or many times, or a class if the clone is expanded.

abundance: NA; v_gene: TRBV6-5; d_gene: NA; j_gene: TRBJ2-2; CDR3nt: TGTGCCAGCAGTTACATAGGTCCCCAGGCGAACACCGGGGAGCTGTTTTTT; CDR3aa: CASSYIGPQANTGELFF
abundance: NA; v_gene: TRBV24-1; d_gene: NA; j_gene: TRBJ2-6; CDR3nt: TGTGCCACGAAGACCGGACGCTCTGGGGCCAACGTCCTGACTTTC; CDR3aa: CATKTGRSGANVLTF
abundance: NA; v_gene: TRBV4-1; d_gene: NA; j_gene: TRBJ1-2; CDR3nt: TGCGCCAGCAGCCAATCGAGCTATGGCTACACCTTC; CDR3aa: CASSQSSYGYTF
abundance: once; v_gene: TRBV20-1; d_gene: TRBD1; j_gene: TRBJ2-1; CDR3nt: TGCAGTGTCCCAGGGGGTCCCGAATACAATGAGCAGTTCTTC; CDR3aa: CSVPGGPEYNEQFF
abundance: once; v_gene: TRBV4-1; d_gene: TRBD2; j_gene: TRBJ2-7; CDR3nt: TGCGCCAGCAGTTCCGGGACTAGCGGGACCCGGTTAGACGACGAGCAGTACTTC; CDR3aa: CASSSGTSGTRLDDEQYF
abundance: NA; v_gene: TRBV5-6; d_gene: TRBD2; j_gene: TRBJ2-1; CDR3nt: TGTGCCAGCACCCCGGGACTAGCGGGACGGGATCAACTCTTC; CDR3aa: CASTPGLAGRDQLF
abundance: NA; v_gene: TRBV15; d_gene: NA; j_gene: TRBJ2-5; CDR3nt: TGTGCCACCAGCAGAACCTGGGGAGGCAGAGAAGAGACCCAGTACTTC; CDR3aa: CATSRTWGGREETQYF
abundance: NA; v_gene: TRBV29-1; d_gene: NA; j_gene: TRBJ1-2; CDR3nt: TGCAGCGTTCCCGGACTACCGCCTGGCTACACCTTC; CDR3aa: CSVPGLPPGYTF
abundance: NA; v_gene: TRBV29-1; d_gene: NA; j_gene: TRBJ2-3; CDR3nt: TGCAGCGTTTGGGGGACAACAGATACGCAGTATTTT; CDR3aa: CSVWGTTDTQYF
abundance: NA; v_gene: TRBV30; d_gene: NA; j_gene: TRBJ2-7; CDR3nt: TGTGCCTGGAGTGTCGGGACCTACGAGCAGTACTTC; CDR3aa: CAWSVGTYEQYF
abundance: NA; v_gene: TRBV27; d_gene: NA; j_gene: TRBJ1-4; CDR3nt: TGTGCCAGCAGTTTATGGTCTAATGAAAAACTGTTTTTT; CDR3aa: CASSLWSNEKLFF
abundance: NA; v_gene: TRBV28; d_gene: NA; j_gene: TRBJ2-7; CDR3nt: TGTGCCAGCAAGCGGTACCTCTCCTACGAGCAGTACTTC; CDR3aa: CASKRYLSYEQYF
abundance: NA; v_gene: TRBV30; d_gene: NA; j_gene: TRBJ2-7; CDR3nt: TGTGCCTGGAGTGGGTATAGCGACGACGAGCAGTACTTC; CDR3aa: CAWSGYSDDEQYF
abundance: NA; v_gene: TRBV6-2/TRBV6-3; d_gene: NA; j_gene: TRBJ2-7; CDR3nt: TGTGCCAGCAAGGACGTGGGCGAGCAGTACTTC; CDR3aa: CASKDVGEQYF
abundance: NA; v_gene: TRBV3-1; d_gene: TRBD2; j_gene: TRBJ2-3; CDR3nt: TGTGCCAGCAGCCAAGATGAGGGGACTACCCGCACAGATACGCAGTATTTT; CDR3aa: CASSQDEGTTRTDTQYF
abundance: NA; v_gene: TRBV19; d_gene: NA; j_gene: TRBJ2-3; CDR3nt: TGTGCCAGTAGTGAAAGCGGCACAGATACGCAGTATTTT; CDR3aa: CASSESGTDTQYF
abundance: NA; v_gene: TRBV6-5; d_gene: TRBD2; j_gene: TRBJ2-1; CDR3nt: TGTGCCAGCAGTTACTCGTTGCTAGCGGGAGATGAGCAGTTCTTC; CDR3aa: CASSYSLLAGDEQFF
abundance: NA; v_gene: TRBV18; d_gene: TRBD1; j_gene: TRBJ1-4; CDR3nt: TGTGCCAGCTCCTACGCCGGGACAGGGAATGAAAAACTGTTTTTT; CDR3aa: CASSYAGTGNEKLFF
abundance: NA; v_gene: TRBV6-5; d_gene: TRBD1; j_gene: TRBJ2-7; CDR3nt: TGTGCCAGCAGCCCCGAGCTGGGACAGAGTTACGAGCAGTACTTC; CDR3aa: CASSPELGQSYEQYF
abundance: NA; v_gene: TRBV28; d_gene: TRBD2; j_gene: TRBJ2-5; CDR3nt: TGTGCCAGCAGTACGTTTACCGGGACTAGCGGGAACGAAGAGACCCAGTACTTC; CDR3aa: CASSTFTGTSGNEETQYF
abundance: NA; v_gene: TRBV7-9; d_gene: NA; j_gene: TRBJ2-7; CDR3nt: TGTGCCAGCAGCACGAGGACGGGGTACTACGAGCAGTACTTC; CDR3aa: CASSTRTGYYEQYF
abundance: NA; v_gene: TRBV20-1; d_gene: NA; j_gene: TRBJ2-2; CDR3nt: TGCAGTGCTAGAGATTTAACGTATGAGCTGTTTTTT; CDR3aa: CSARDLTYELFF
abundance: NA; v_gene: TRBV2; d_gene: TRBD1; j_gene: TRBJ2-5; CDR3nt: TGTGCCAGCAGCCACGGACAGGGCTCCCCTGCGACCCAGTACTTC; CDR3aa: CASSHGQGSPATQYF
abundance: few; v_gene: TRBV27; d_gene: NA; j_gene: TRBJ1-1; CDR3nt: TGTGCCAGCAGTTTATCTGGCACTGAAGCTTTCTTT; CDR3aa: CASSLSGTEAFF
abundance: once; v_gene: TRBV20-1; d_gene: TRBD1; j_gene: TRBJ2-7; CDR3nt: TGCAGTGCTCCCAACTCCGGGACAGTTTACAACCGGGACGAGCAGTACTTC; CDR3aa: CSAPNSGTVYNRDEQYF
abundance: NA; v_gene: TRBV29-1; d_gene: NA; j_gene: TRBJ2-3; CDR3nt: TGCAGCGTTGAAGGAGGCGGTCCCTGGGGGACCACAGATACGCAGTATTTT; CDR3aa: CSVEGGGPWGTTDTQYF
abundance: NA; v_gene: TRBV20-1; d_gene: TRBD2; j_gene: TRBJ2-2; CDR3nt: TGCAGTGCCCAGAAGCGGGAGTTGGGTCCCGGGGAGCTGTTTTTT; CDR3aa: CSAQKRELGPGELFF
abundance: NA; v_gene: TRBV27; d_gene: TRBD2; j_gene: TRBJ2-7; CDR3nt: TGTGCCAGCAGTCTAGCGGGGGGGGGTCCCGAGCAGTACTTC; CDR3aa: CASSLAGGGPEQYF
abundance: NA; v_gene: TRBV5-6; d_gene: NA; j_gene: TRBJ2-5; CDR3nt: TGTGCCAGCAGCTTGGTGGGGACCCTCCTAGAAGAGACCCAGTACTTC; CDR3aa: CASSLVGTLLEETQYF
abundance: NA; v_gene: TRBV7-2; d_gene: TRBD2; j_gene: TRBJ2-7; CDR3nt: TGTGCCAGCAGCTCACCCCGGGAGGCCCCATTCTTCGACGAGCAGTACTTC; CDR3aa: CASSSPREAPFFDEQYF
abundance: NA; v_gene: TRBV27; d_gene: NA; j_gene: TRBJ2-1; CDR3nt: TGTGCCAGCAGTTTAGAGGGGAGACCCTACAATGAGCAGTTCTTC; CDR3aa: CASSLEGRPYNEQFF
abundance: NA; v_gene: TRBV9; d_gene: NA; j_gene: TRBJ2-1; CDR3nt: TGTGCCAGCAGCCCTCTTAGCGGCAATGAGCAGTTCTTC; CDR3aa: CASSPLSGNEQFF
abundance: NA; v_gene: TRBV18; d_gene: NA; j_gene: TRBJ2-1; CDR3nt: TGTGCCAGCTCACCCAGACTTAGCTCCTACAATGAGCAGTTCTTC; CDR3aa: CASSPRLSSYNEQFF